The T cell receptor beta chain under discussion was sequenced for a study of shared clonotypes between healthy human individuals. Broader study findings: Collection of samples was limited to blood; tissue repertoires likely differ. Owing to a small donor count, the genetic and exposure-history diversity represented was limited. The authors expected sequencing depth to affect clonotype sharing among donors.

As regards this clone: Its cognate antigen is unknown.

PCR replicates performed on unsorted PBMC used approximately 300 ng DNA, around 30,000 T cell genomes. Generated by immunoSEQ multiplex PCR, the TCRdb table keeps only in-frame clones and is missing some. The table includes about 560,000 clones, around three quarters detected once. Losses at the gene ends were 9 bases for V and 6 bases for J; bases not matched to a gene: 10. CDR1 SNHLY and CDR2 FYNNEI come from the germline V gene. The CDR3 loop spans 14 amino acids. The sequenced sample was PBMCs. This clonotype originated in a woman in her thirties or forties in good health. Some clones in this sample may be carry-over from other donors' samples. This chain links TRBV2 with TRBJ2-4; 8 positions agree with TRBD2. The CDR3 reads CASIAGSVVNIQYF. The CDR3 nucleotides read TGTGCCAGTATAGCGGGATCGGTGGTAAACATTCAGTACTTC.